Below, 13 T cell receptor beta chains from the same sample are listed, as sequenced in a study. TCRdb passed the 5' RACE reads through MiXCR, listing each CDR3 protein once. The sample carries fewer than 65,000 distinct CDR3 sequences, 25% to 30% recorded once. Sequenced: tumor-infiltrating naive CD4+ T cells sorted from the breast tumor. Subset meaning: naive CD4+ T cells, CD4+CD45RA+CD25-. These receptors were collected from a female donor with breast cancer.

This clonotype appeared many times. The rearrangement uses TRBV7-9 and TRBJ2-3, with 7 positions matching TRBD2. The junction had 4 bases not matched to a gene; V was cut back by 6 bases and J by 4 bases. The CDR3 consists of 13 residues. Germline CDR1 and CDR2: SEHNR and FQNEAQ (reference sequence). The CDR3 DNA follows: TGTGCCAGCAGACGGGGGGAAGCAGATACGCAGTATTTT. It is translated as CASRRGEADTQYF.

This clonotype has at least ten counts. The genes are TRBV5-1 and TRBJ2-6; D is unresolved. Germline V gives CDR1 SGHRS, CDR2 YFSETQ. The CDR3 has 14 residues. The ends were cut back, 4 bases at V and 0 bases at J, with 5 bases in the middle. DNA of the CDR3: TGCGCCAGCAGCGCAAGCTCTGGGGCCAACGTCCTGACTTTC. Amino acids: CASSASSGANVLTF.

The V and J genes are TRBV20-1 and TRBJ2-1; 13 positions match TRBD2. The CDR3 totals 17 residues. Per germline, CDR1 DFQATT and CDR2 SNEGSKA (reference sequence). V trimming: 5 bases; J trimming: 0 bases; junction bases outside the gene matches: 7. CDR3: CSARTSGRAYSYNEQFF. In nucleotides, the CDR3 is TGCAGTGCTCGAACTAGCGGGAGGGCCTACTCCTACAATGAGCAGTTCTTC.

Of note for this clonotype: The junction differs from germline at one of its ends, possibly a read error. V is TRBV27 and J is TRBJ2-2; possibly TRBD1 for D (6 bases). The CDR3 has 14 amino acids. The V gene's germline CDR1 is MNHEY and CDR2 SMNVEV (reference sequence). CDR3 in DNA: TGTACCAGCAGTTTCGGGACAAACACCGGGGAGCTGTTTTTT. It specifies CTSSFGTNTGELFF.

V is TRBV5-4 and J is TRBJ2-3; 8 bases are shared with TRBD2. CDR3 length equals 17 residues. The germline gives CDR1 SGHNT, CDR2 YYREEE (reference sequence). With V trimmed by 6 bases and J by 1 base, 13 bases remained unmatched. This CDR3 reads CASTERWAAGGTDTQYF. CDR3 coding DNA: TGTGCCAGCACCGAGCGTTGGGCAGCGGGGGGCACAGATACGCAGTATTTT.

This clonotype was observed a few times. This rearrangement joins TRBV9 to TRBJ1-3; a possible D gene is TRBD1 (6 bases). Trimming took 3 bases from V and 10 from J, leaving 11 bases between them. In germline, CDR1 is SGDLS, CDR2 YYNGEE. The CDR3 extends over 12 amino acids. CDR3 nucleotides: TGTGCCAGCAGCGCGCTACAGGGTACCATATATTTT. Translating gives CASSALQGTIYF.

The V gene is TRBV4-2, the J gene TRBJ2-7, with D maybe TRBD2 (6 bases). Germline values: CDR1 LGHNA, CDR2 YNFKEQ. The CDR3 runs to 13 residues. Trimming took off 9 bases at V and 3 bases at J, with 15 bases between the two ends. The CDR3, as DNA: TGTGCCAGTAGCGGCACAAACGGCTACGAGCAGTACTTC. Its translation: CASSGTNGYEQYF.

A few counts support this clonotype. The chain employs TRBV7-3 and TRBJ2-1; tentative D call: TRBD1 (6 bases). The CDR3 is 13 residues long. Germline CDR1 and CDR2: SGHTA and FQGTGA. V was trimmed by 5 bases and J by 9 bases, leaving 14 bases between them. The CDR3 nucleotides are TGTGCCAGCAGCCCCACCATCAGGGGTGAGCAGTTCTTC. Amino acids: CASSPTIRGEQFF.

This chain's CDR3 is CSASRGLAPENEQFF. The CDR3 DNA reads as TGCAGTGCTAGTCGCGGACTAGCACCCGAAAATGAGCAGTTCTTC. The V gene is TRBV20-1, the J gene TRBJ2-1, with TRBD2 matching 8 bases. This CDR3 is built from 15 residues. Germline loops: CDR1 DFQATT, CDR2 SNEGSKA (reference sequence). V gave up 3 bases and J gave up 7 bases; unmatched junction bases: 11.

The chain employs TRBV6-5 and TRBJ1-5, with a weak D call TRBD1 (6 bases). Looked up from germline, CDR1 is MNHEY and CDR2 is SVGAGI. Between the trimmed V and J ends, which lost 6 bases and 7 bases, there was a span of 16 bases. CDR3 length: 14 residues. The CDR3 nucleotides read TGTGCCAGCAGCCTCGAACAGGGCCGGCAGCCCCAGCATTTT. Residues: CASSLEQGRQPQHF.

CDR3 nucleotides: TGTGCCAGCAGCTTAAGTCCTTCCACCTTCGAGCAGTACTTC. Amino acid sequence: CASSLSPSTFEQYF. The chain has TRBV7-2 and TRBJ2-7; no clear D gene. V lost 2 bases and J 6 bases, leaving 14 bases between the germline ends. Germline values: CDR1 SGHTA, CDR2 FQGNSA. The length of the CDR3 is 14 residues. Together with reference TRBV7-2 and TRBJ2-7, the CDR3 gives the full variable domain: GAGVSQSPSNKVTEKGKDVELRCDPISGHTALYWYRQSLGQGLEFLIYFQGNSAPDKSGLPSDRFSAERTGGSVSTLTIQRTQQEDSAVYLCASSLSPSTFEQYFGPGTRLTVT.

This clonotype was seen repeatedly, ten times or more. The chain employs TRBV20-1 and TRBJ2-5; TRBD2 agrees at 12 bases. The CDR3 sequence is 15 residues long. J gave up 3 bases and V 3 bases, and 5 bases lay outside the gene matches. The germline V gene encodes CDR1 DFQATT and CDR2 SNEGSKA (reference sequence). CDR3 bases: TGCAGTGCTAGTCTGGCTAGCGGGAGGGAAGAGACCCAGTACTTC. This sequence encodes CSASLASGREETQYF.

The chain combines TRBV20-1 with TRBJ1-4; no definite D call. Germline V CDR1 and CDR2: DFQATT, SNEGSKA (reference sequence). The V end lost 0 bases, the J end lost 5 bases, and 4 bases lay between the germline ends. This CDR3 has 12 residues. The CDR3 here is CSARDGNEKLFF. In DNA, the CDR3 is TGCAGTGCTAGAGATGGGAATGAAAAACTGTTTTTT.